This passage covers 13 T cell receptor beta chains from one sample sequenced in a study of cytomegalovirus exposure and HLA in healthy donors. Amplification used 60 Vbeta primers and 13 Jbeta primers. The data were produced by immunoSEQ multiplex PCR, yet TCRdb's version contains in-frame clones alone and is incomplete. Here the sample spans about 64,000 clones, approximately 60% being singletons. The material sequenced was PBMCs. These receptors originate from a woman in her forties or fifties in good health and CMV-seronegative.

The rearrangement uses TRBV4-3 and TRBJ2-3; TRBD2 matches 7 bases. The CDR3 is made up of 16 amino acids. With 4 bases clipped from V and 1 base from J, the junction kept 8 bases outside the gene matches. Germline-derived CDR1 and CDR2 are LGHNA and YSLEER. CDR3 protein: CASSRLTSTGTDTQYF. In DNA, the CDR3 is TGCGCCAGCAGCCGTTTGACTAGCACCGGCACAGATACGCAGTATTTT.

This chain uses TRBV7-2 with TRBJ2-1; 13 nucleotides match TRBD2. V shed 5 bases and J 2 bases; nucleotides not matched to a gene: 9. Germline V gives CDR1 SGHTA, CDR2 FQGNSA. The CDR3 is 18 residues long. The CDR3, as DNA: TGTGCCAGCAGCCCCTCCGCCGGGACTAGCGGGACCTACAATGAGCAGTTCTTC. This translates into CASSPSAGTSGTYNEQFF.

The rearrangement uses TRBV15 and TRBJ2-3, with a weak D call TRBD2 (5 bases). The V gene's germline CDR1 is LNHNV and CDR2 YYDKDF (reference sequence). The ends were cut back, 4 bases at V and 1 base at J, with 15 bases in the middle. The CDR3 contains 16 residues. CDR3 DNA: TGTGCCACCAGCACCTCTTGGACTTCTGGCACAGATACGCAGTATTTT. It translates to CATSTSWTSGTDTQYF.

The CDR3 nucleotides read TGTGCCAGCTCACCCCGGGACAGAGCCTACGAGCAGTACTTC. Residues: CASSPRDRAYEQYF. The chain joins TRBV18 to TRBJ2-7; 7 nucleotides line up with TRBD1. After removal of 3 bases from V and 2 bases from J, the junction contained 4 bases not matched to a gene. This CDR3 has 14 amino acids. From germline, CDR1 is KGHSH and CDR2 LQKENI.

This chain links TRBV4-2 with TRBJ1-1, with 7 bases that match TRBD1. V was pared by 6 bases and J by 5 bases, with 6 bases of the junction left unmatched. CDR1 and CDR2 (germline): LGHNA, YNFKEQ. This CDR3 contains 13 residues. CDR3 residues: CASRAQGDTEAFF. CDR3 nucleotide sequence: TGTGCCAGCAGGGCCCAGGGGGATACTGAAGCTTTCTTT.

The chain uses TRBV6-5 and TRBJ1-1; D is ambiguous. This CDR3 is built from 13 residues. CDR1 and CDR2 (germline): MNHEY, SVGAGI. The V end was cut by 6 bases, the J end by 11 bases, with 19 bases between. The CDR3 nucleotides are TGTGCCAGCAGACCTCGGACTGCTATGGGGGCTTTCTTT. This codes for CASRPRTAMGAFF.

The rearrangement links TRBV27 to TRBJ1-5; D is unresolved. The CDR3 is 14 amino acids. Per the germline V gene, CDR1 is MNHEY and CDR2 is SMNVEV (reference sequence). Trimming stripped 2 bases from V and 2 bases from J, with 7 bases between. The CDR3 is CASSLVGGNQPQHF. The DNA of the CDR3 is TGTGCCAGCAGTTTAGTGGGAGGCAATCAGCCCCAGCATTTT.

The chain is built from TRBV14 and TRBJ1-2; D unclear. V was cut by 5 bases and J by 5 bases, with 15 bases left in between. Germline V gene lookup returns CDR1 SGHDN and CDR2 FVKESK. This CDR3 is 14 amino acids long. The CDR3 region is CASSKREGGYGYTF. The CDR3 region has the DNA TGTGCCAGCAGCAAACGGGAGGGCGGTTATGGCTACACCTTC. The entire variable domain, with the rest obtained from reference TRBV14 and TRBJ1-2, is as follows: EAGVTQFPSHSVIEKGQTVTLRCDPISGHDNLYWYRRVMGKEIKFLLHFVKESKQDESGMPNNRFLAERTGGTYSTLKVQPAELEDSGVYFCASSKREGGYGYTFGSGTRLTVV.

The chain links TRBV2 to TRBJ1-1; 7 bases fit TRBD1. This CDR3 contains 14 residues. From germline, CDR1 is SNHLY and CDR2 FYNNEI. Trimming removed 7 bases from V and 3 bases from J; junction bases left unmatched: 8. CDR3 in amino acids: CASIQQGSDTEAFF. As DNA, the CDR3 is TGTGCCAGCATACAACAGGGGTCGGACACTGAAGCTTTCTTT.

The chain joins TRBV6-1 to TRBJ1-4; D gene unclear. This CDR3 contains 15 residues. From germline, CDR1 is MNHNS and CDR2 SASEGT. Trimming took off 5 bases at V and 6 bases at J, with 16 bases between the two ends. This chain's CDR3 is CASSPHSAGYEKLFF. Here the CDR3 DNA reads TGTGCCAGCAGTCCCCACTCAGCAGGTTATGAAAAACTGTTTTTT.

The gene calls are TRBV19 and TRBJ1-1; 8 bases agree with TRBD1. J lost 4 bases, V lost 5 bases, and 6 bases had no gene match. This CDR3 is 14 amino acids long. Germline V lookup: CDR1 LNHDA, CDR2 SQIVND (reference sequence). The DNA of the CDR3 is TGTGCCAGTAGTGTGACAGGGGTAGGCACTGAAGCTTTCTTT. This gives the protein CASSVTGVGTEAFF.

V gene TRBV30 combines with J gene TRBJ2-2, with 8 bases that match TRBD2. This CDR3 has 15 amino acids. V trimming: 1 base; J trimming: 8 bases; junction bases outside the gene matches: 9. Germline V gene data show CDR1 as GTSNPN and CDR2 as SVGIG (reference sequence). CDR3 sequence (DNA): TGTGCCTGGAGTGAACACCTAGCGGGCGCGGGGGAGCTGTTTTTT. Encoded protein: CAWSEHLAGAGELFF.

In nucleotides, the CDR3 is TGTGCCAGCAGCGGACAGGGGAATGAGCAGTTCTTC. Protein product: CASSGQGNEQFF. This chain uses TRBV9 with TRBJ2-1; the match to TRBD1 covers 8 bases. CDR1 and CDR2 from the germline V gene are SGDLS and YYNGEE. With 3 bases clipped from V and 7 bases from J, the junction kept 0 bases outside the gene matches. This CDR3 spans 12 amino acids. The full variable domain, its missing parts supplied by reference TRBV9 and TRBJ2-1, is DSGVTQTPKHLITATGQRVTLRCSPRSGDLSVYWYQQSLDQGLQFLIQYYNGEERAKGNILERFSAQQFPDLHSELNLSSLELGDSALYFCASSGQGNEQFFGPGTRLTVL.